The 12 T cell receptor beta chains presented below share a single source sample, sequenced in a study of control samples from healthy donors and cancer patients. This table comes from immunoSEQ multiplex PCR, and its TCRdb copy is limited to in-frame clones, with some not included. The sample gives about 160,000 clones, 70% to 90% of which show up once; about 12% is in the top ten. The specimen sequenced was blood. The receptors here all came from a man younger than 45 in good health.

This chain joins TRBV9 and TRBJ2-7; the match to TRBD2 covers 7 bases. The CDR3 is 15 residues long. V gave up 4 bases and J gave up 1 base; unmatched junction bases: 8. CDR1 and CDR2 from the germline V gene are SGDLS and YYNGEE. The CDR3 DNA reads TGTGCCAGCAGCCCCCTGGGGGGGAGGTCCTACGAGCAGTACTTC. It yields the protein CASSPLGGRSYEQYF.

CDR3 nucleotides: TGTGCCAGCAGCCAAGATGCGACACCATACTATGGCTACACCTTC. Amino acids: CASSQDATPYYGYTF. The chain uses TRBV3-1 (or the pseudogene TRBV3-2) and TRBJ1-2; D not resolved. The V end lost 0 bases, the J end lost 3 bases, and 11 bases lay between the germline ends. This CDR3 region has 15 residues. Germline loops: CDR1 LGHDT, CDR2 YNNKEL (reference sequence).

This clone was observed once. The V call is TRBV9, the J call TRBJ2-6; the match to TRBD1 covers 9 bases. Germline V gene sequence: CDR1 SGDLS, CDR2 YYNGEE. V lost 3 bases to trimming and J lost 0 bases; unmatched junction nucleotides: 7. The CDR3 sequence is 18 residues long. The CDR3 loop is CASSARDRALSGANVLTF. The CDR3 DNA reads TGTGCCAGCAGCGCCCGGGACAGGGCTCTCTCTGGGGCCAACGTCCTGACTTTC.

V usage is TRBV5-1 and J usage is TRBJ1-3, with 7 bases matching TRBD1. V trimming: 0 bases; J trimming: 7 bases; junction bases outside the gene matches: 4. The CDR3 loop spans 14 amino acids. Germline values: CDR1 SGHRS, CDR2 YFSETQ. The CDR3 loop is CASSLERTGNTIYF. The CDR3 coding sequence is TGCGCCAGCAGCTTGGAGCGGACAGGCAACACCATATATTTT.

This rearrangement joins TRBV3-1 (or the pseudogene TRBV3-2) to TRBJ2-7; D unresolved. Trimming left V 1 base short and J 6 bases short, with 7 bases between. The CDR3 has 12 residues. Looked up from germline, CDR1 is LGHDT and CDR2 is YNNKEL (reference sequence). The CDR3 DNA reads TGTGCCAGCAGCCAAGGAAGGACCGAGCAGTACTTC. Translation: CASSQGRTEQYF.

As DNA, the CDR3 is TGCAGTGTGCGCTTGTTCGACGAGCAGTACTTC. It yields the protein CSVRLFDEQYF. The chain has TRBV20-1 and TRBJ2-7, with D hard to call. CDR3 length equals 11 residues. V shed 7 bases and J shed 5 bases, with 12 bases lying between them. Germline assignment: CDR1 DFQATT and CDR2 SNEGSKA (reference sequence).

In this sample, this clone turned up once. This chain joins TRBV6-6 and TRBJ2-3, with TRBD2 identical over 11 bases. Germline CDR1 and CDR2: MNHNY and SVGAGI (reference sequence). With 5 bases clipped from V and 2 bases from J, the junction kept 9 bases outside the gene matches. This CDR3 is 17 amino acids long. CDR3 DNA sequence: TGTGCCAGCAGTCCCTCTCCACTAGCGGGGGCCACAGATACGCAGTATTTT. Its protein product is CASSPSPLAGATDTQYF.

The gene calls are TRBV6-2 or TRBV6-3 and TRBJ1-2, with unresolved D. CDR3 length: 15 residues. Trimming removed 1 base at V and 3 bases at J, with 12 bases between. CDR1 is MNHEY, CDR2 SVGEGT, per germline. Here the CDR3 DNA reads TGTGCCAGCAGTTACTTACAGAGGGAGCACTATGGCTACACCTTC. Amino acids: CASSYLQREHYGYTF.

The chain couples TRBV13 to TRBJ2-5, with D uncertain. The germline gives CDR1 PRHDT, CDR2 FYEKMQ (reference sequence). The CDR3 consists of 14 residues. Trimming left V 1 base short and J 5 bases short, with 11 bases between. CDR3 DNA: TGTGCCAGCAGCTTAGTTAGTGGGCAGGAGACCCAGTACTTC. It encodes CASSLVSGQETQYF.

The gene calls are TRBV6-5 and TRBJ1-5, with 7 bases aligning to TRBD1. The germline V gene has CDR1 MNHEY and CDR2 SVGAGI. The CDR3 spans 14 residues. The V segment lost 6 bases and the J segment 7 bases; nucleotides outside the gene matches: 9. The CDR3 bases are TGTGCCAGCAGCCCAGGGGCAGGGGGACAGCCCCAGCATTTT. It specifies CASSPGAGGQPQHF.

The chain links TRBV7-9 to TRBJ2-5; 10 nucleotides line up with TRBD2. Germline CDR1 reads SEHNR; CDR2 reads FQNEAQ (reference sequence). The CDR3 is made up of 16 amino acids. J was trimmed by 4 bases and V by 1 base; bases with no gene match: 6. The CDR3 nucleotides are TGTGCCAGCAGCTTAGGGCTAGCGGGAGAGGGAGAGACCCAGTACTTC. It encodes CASSLGLAGEGETQYF.

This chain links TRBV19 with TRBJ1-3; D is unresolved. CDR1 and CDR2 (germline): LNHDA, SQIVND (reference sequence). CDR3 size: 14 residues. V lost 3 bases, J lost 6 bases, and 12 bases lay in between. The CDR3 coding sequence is TGTGCCAGTAGTATCGGTGGGGTCTTAAACACCATATATTTT. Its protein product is CASSIGGVLNTIYF. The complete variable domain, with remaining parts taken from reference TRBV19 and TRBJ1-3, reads DGGITQSPKYLFRKEGQNVTLSCEQNLNHDAMYWYRQDPGQGLRLIYYSQIVNDFQKGDIAEGYSVSREKKESFPLTVTSAQKNPTAFYLCASSIGGVLNTIYFGEGSWLTVV.